These 16 T cell receptor beta chains came from one sample sequenced in a study of patients and donors after allogeneic stem cell transplantation. TCRdb re-called the RT-PCR reads with MiXCR, one entry per CDR3 protein. The table has roughly 940,000 distinct CDR3 sequences, approximately 19% seen once. Sequencing used blood, either unsorted or a sorted T cell fraction (not recorded which). The receptors were gathered from a human donor who was either an allogeneic HSCT recipient or a stem cell or donor lymphocyte infusion donor (not recorded which). It is not recorded whose cells these are; they may come from a transplant donor.

The rearrangement joins TRBV7-3 to TRBJ1-2, with D possibly being TRBD1 (5 bases). Trimming shortened V by 5 bases and J by 8 bases, and 18 bases separated the two germline ends. Germline loops: CDR1 SGHTA, CDR2 FQGTGA. The CDR3 spans 14 residues. As DNA, the CDR3 is TGTGCCAGCAGCCTCCGTCGGGGGGAGGAGGGCTACACCTTC. This sequence encodes CASSLRRGEEGYTF.

The chain recombines TRBV5-1 with TRBJ2-7; 10 bases align to TRBD1. The V gene end was trimmed by 3 bases and the J gene end by 5 bases; junction bases not matched to a gene: 8. The CDR3 length is 15 residues. Germline loops: CDR1 SGHRS, CDR2 YFSETQ. The CDR3 protein is CASSSDRGQGNEQYF. CDR3 sequence (DNA): TGCGCCAGCAGCTCAGACCGGGGACAGGGGAACGAGCAGTACTTC.

This clonotype was seen more than once but under ten times. J is TRBJ1-2 and V is TRBV25-1; D is unclear. Germline CDR1 MGHDK, CDR2 SYGVNS. The CDR3 totals 13 residues. Trimming stripped 10 bases from V and 4 bases from J, with 16 bases between. The CDR3 loop is CATNGGSLYGYTF. Here the CDR3 DNA reads TGTGCCACCAACGGCGGCTCCCTCTATGGCTACACCTTC.

This clonotype was seen more than once but under ten times. The V and J genes are TRBV30 and TRBJ1-1; tentatively, D is TRBD1 (6 bases). The CDR3 contains 13 residues. Between the trimmed V and J ends, which lost 3 bases and 5 bases, there was a span of 13 bases. Germline loops: CDR1 GTSNPN, CDR2 SVGIG (reference sequence). The CDR3 sequence: CAWRGEGGTEAFF. The DNA for the CDR3 is TGTGCCTGGAGAGGAGAAGGGGGGACTGAAGCTTTCTTT.

This clonotype was seen a handful of times. The chain combines TRBV12-3 or TRBV12-4 with TRBJ1-4, with TRBD1 matching 10 bases. The trim removed 5 bases at V and 7 bases at J, leaving 4 bases unmatched. The CDR3 has 14 residues. The CDR3 DNA follows: TGTGCCAGCAGTGAGGGGACAGGGGTTGAAAAACTGTTTTTT. Its translation: CASSEGTGVEKLFF.

The chain combines TRBV30 with TRBJ1-2; D uncertain. The length of the CDR3 is 13 residues. In germline, CDR1 is GTSNPN, CDR2 SVGIG (reference sequence). Deletions cut 1 base from V and 1 base from J, with 7 bases between. CDR3 in DNA: TGTGCCTGGAGTGGTCAGATTAACTATGGCTACACCTTC. Residues: CAWSGQINYGYTF. The full variable domain, rest sourced from reference TRBV30 and TRBJ1-2, is SQTIHQWPATLVQPVGSPLSLECTVEGTSNPNLYWYRQAAGRGLQLLFYSVGIGQISSEVPQNLSASRPQDRQFILSSKKLLLSDSGFYLCAWSGQINYGYTFGSGTRLTVV.

The chain has TRBV5-6 and TRBJ1-2; 7 positions agree with TRBD1. This CDR3 is 13 amino acids long. V was pared by 4 bases and J by 6 bases, with 6 bases of the junction left unmatched. The germline V gene encodes CDR1 SGHDT and CDR2 YYEEEE. This CDR3 reads CASSLTGSDGYTF. The CDR3 nucleotides are TGTGCCAGCAGCCTGACAGGGTCCGATGGCTACACCTTC.

The chain has TRBV20-1 and TRBJ2-5; D gene uncertain. Germline CDR1 DFQATT, CDR2 SNEGSKA (reference sequence). V was cut by 2 bases and J by 1 base, with 8 bases left in between. The CDR3 consists of 13 residues. CDR3 sequence: CSARSVTQETQYF. The CDR3 DNA follows: TGCAGTGCTAGATCCGTAACCCAAGAGACCCAGTACTTC.

This clonotype occurred many times. This chain uses TRBV12-3 or TRBV12-4 with TRBJ1-3; TRBD1 is a possible D gene (5 bases). The CDR3 has 15 amino acids. V lost 7 bases, J lost 0 bases, and 13 bases lay in between. DNA for the CDR3: TGTGCCAGCACTGCAGGGTCCCTCTCTGGAAACACCATATATTTT. Translated, it gives CASTAGSLSGNTIYF.

J is TRBJ1-1 and V is TRBV12-1. TRBV12-1 is a pseudogene. This CDR3 has 14 amino acids. CDR3 in amino acids: CASSFRRRTTEAFF. The CDR3 DNA follows: TGTGCCAGCAGCTTCCGACGGCGAACCACTGAAGCTTTCTTT.

The J gene is TRBJ1-2, the V gene TRBV10-3; tentative D call: TRBD1 (6 bases). Trimming stripped 7 bases from V and 2 bases from J, with 11 bases between. The CDR3 consists of 13 residues. Germline CDR1 and CDR2: ENHRY and SYGVKD. The CDR3 DNA reads TGTGCCATCACTGGAGACAGGAACTATGGCTACACCTTC. The encoded protein is CAITGDRNYGYTF.

This clonotype was recorded a few times. The genes are TRBV5-5 and TRBJ2-3; 10 bases agree with TRBD2. Germline-derived CDR1 and CDR2 are SGHKS and YYEKEE (reference sequence). J was trimmed by 4 bases and V by 1 base; bases with no gene match: 9. This CDR3 has 17 residues. CDR3 nucleotide sequence: TGTGCCAGCAGCTTGTTTCGGCCAGCGGGAGGGCCAGATACGCAGTATTTT. As protein: CASSLFRPAGGPDTQYF.

The genes are TRBV2 and TRBJ1-4; no clear D gene. The germline V and J ends were trimmed by 3 bases and 5 bases, with 10 bases remaining between them. Germline lookup yields CDR1 SNHLY and CDR2 FYNNEI. CDR3 length: 14 residues. The CDR3, as DNA: TGTGCCAGCAGTGAGAACGAAGGGAATGAAAAACTGTTTTTT. This encodes CASSENEGNEKLFF.

This chain links TRBV20-1 with TRBJ1-1; perhaps TRBD1 as D (6 bases). Trimming removed 1 base from V and 3 bases from J, with 18 bases in between. Germline loops: CDR1 DFQATT, CDR2 SNEGSKA (reference sequence). This CDR3 has 16 amino acids. The CDR3 DNA reads TGCAGTGCTAGAGGGTACCAGGGGAGTCAGGACACTGAAGCTTTCTTT. Its translation is CSARGYQGSQDTEAFF.

This clonotype was counted between two and nine times. The gene calls are TRBV12-3 or TRBV12-4 and TRBJ2-5, with 12 bases matching TRBD2. This CDR3 is 16 amino acids long. Trimming cost V 6 bases and J 2 bases; bases outside gene matches: 7. The CDR3 sequence is CASRLGGLAGQETQYF. CDR3 nucleotides: TGTGCCAGCAGACTCGGAGGACTAGCGGGGCAAGAGACCCAGTACTTC.

In its sample, this clonotype was seen a few times. The chain is built from TRBV7-2 and TRBJ2-1; no clear D gene. Germline V gene sequence: CDR1 SGHTA, CDR2 FQGNSA. Trimming pared 6 bases from V and 7 bases from J, leaving 22 bases between. CDR3 length: 16 amino acids. This CDR3 reads CASREKLAAPMNEQFF. The CDR3 DNA reads as TGTGCCAGCAGGGAAAAATTAGCAGCACCAATGAATGAGCAGTTCTTC.